This T cell receptor beta chain was sequenced during a study of identical twins. This clonotype was found many times. Its antigen remains unknown. A universal primer site was created by template switching, with the cDNA bearing unique molecular identifiers. TCRdb redid the calling of the 5' RACE reads with MiXCR, one entry per CDR3 protein. The profile shows about 690,000 distinct CDR3 sequences, approximately 6% of them singletons. Findings of the study overall: The same donors were not followed; conclusions instead depended on cross-sectional statistical analysis. Clonotypes of the beta chain that were abundant in cord blood carried fewer insertions (memory repertoires showed none).

The CDR3 is 14 residues long. Germline V CDR1 and CDR2: MNHEY, SMNVEV (reference sequence). J lost 10 bases, V lost 5 bases, and 7 bases had no gene match. Sequencing was done on a sample of naive T cells sorted from blood. The rearrangement joins TRBV27 to TRBJ2-1; the match to TRBD1 covers 11 bases. The clonotype was recovered from a man younger than 35 in good health. The CDR3 protein is CASSLGQGAHEQFF. The CDR3 DNA is TGTGCCAGCAGTCTCGGACAGGGGGCCCACGAGCAGTTCTTC.